The clone carrying this TCR beta chain occurred a few times. Its antigen remains unidentified. The data belong to a study of blood T cells in healthy people across ages. The draw of peripheral blood yielded around 10 milliliters from each donor. A minimum of 6 micrograms of total RNA was extracted per sample. The ends lost 0 bases at V and 4 bases at J; junction bases unmatched: 3. The CDR3 sequence is 17 residues long. Per germline, CDR1 LGHNA and CDR2 YSLEER. Study-wide findings and caveats: Diversity of TCR beta per million T cells declined in a roughly linear way with age.

Sample-barcoded 5' priming and a J-beta primer mix drove a second PCR of about 7 to 11 cycles. TCRdb fed the 5' RACE reads into MiXCR, producing one record per CDR3 protein. The repertoire holds 780,000 or so distinct CDR3 sequences, with roughly three fifths as singletons. The sequence was collected from a man between 40 and 49 years old in good health. The sample was blood. V usage is TRBV4-3 and J usage is TRBJ2-1, with TRBD2 identical over 13 bases. The CDR3 nucleotides are TGCGCCAGCAGCCAAGATAAGGGACTAGCGGGGTACAATGAGCAGTTCTTC. Translation: CASSQDKGLAGYNEQFF.